These T cell receptor beta chains were read from a single sample in a study of blood T cell repertoires in COVID-19. TCRdb's table, derived via immunoSEQ multiplex PCR, lists solely in-frame clones and lacks some. The data hold about 120,000 clones, with approximately 83% observed a single time. The sequenced sample was peripheral blood. All receptors derive from a woman between 70 and 85 years old with acute or convalescent COVID-19. The CDR3 runs from the conserved cysteine through the conserved F or W. A D gene is named only where the DNA matches it firmly. Expanded clones are given a class, and other clones once, few, many or no size at all.

clone_size,d_call,v_call,j_call,cdr3_nt,cdr3_aa
-,-,TRBV5-1,TRBJ2-5,TGCGCCAGCAGCTTCGGGATTCAACAAGAGACCCAGTACTTC,CASSFGIQQETQYF
-,-,TRBV4-3,TRBJ2-1,TGCGCCAGCAGCCAATCCGACGGGAATGAGCAGTTCTTC,CASSQSDGNEQFF
-,-,TRBV7-9,TRBJ1-1,TGTGCCAGCAGTCCAACAATGAACACTGAAGCTTTCTTT,CASSPTMNTEAFF
-,-,TRBV6-5,TRBJ2-5,TGTGCCAGCAGGCAGGCGGGGCAAGAGACCCAGTACTTC,CASRQAGQETQYF
once,TRBD1,TRBV5-1,TRBJ1-1,TGCGCCAGCAGCTTGGCAGGGGGCCAGGGGACTGAAGCTTTCTTT,CASSLAGGQGTEAFF
-,-,TRBV3-1/TRBV3-2,TRBJ1-1,TGTGCCAGCAGCCAAGAATCGAGAGCTTTGAACACTGAAGCTTTCTTT,CASSQESRALNTEAFF
-,-,TRBV14,TRBJ2-5,TGTGCCAGCAGCCAAGATACAGTCCAAGAGACCCAGTACTTC,CASSQDTVQETQYF
-,TRBD1,TRBV27,TRBJ2-7,TGTGCCAGCAGTTCCGGGACAGGGGGATCTATCGAGCAGTACTTC,CASSSGTGGSIEQYF
once,TRBD1,TRBV6-1,TRBJ1-1,TGTGCCAGCAGTGAAGGGACAGGGGGAACTTTCTTT,CASSEGTGGTFF
-,TRBD1,TRBV19,TRBJ1-2,TGTGCCAGTAGTACCGCCGCGGGGGGGACAGGAGGCTACACCTTC,CASSTAAGGTGGYTF
-,TRBD2,TRBV6-5,TRBJ2-7,TGTGCCAGCAGTTCCGAGGGACTAGCGGGGCGGGAGCAGTACTTC,CASSSEGLAGREQYF
-,-,TRBV29-1,TRBJ1-2,TGCAGCCTTCAACAGGGAGGGAACTATGGCTACACCTTC,CSLQQGGNYGYTF
few,-,TRBV5-4,TRBJ1-5,TGTGCCAGCAGCTGGGGGGGGACAAGTCAGCCCCAGCATTTT,CASSWGGTSQPQHF
once,-,TRBV5-4,TRBJ1-2,TGTGCCAGCAGCTCTCTCGAGGGGAGGGCCCAAGGAGACTATGGCTACACCTTC,CASSSLEGRAQGDYGYTF
-,TRBD1,TRBV7-2,TRBJ1-1,TGTGCCAGCAGCTTCAGGGGGTTGAACACTGAAGCTTTCTTT,CASSFRGLNTEAFF
-,-,TRBV19,TRBJ1-2,TGTGCCAGTAGTATAGACAGGGGTGGCTATGGCTACACCTTC,CASSIDRGGYGYTF
-,TRBD1,TRBV4-3,TRBJ1-5,TGCGCCAGCAGCCAAGAACTTCGGCAGGGGGGACAGCCCCAGCATTTT,CASSQELRQGGQPQHF
-,TRBD1,TRBV2,TRBJ2-2,TGTGCCAGCCACAGGGGTATCGGGGAGCTGTTTTTT,CASHRGIGELFF
-,TRBD1,TRBV24-1,TRBJ2-1,TGTGCCACCAGTGACCCTTCGACAGGGCATTTGAGTAATGAGCAGTTCTTC,CATSDPSTGHLSNEQFF
-,-,TRBV15,TRBJ2-2,TGTGCCACCAGCAGAGATGATTACGGGTCCGGGGAGCTGTTTTTT,CATSRDDYGSGELFF
-,-,TRBV3-1/TRBV3-2,TRBJ2-7,TGTGCCAGCAGCCAAGATACGGACGAGCAGTACTTC,CASSQDTDEQYF
-,-,TRBV6-5,TRBJ2-1,TGTGCCAGCAGTTACGTGGGGGACAACAATGAGCAGTTCTTC,CASSYVGDNNEQFF
-,-,TRBV9,TRBJ1-2,TGTGCCAGCAGCGTTCAGGGTTATGGCTACACCTTC,CASSVQGYGYTF
-,-,TRBV20-1,TRBJ1-6,TGCAGTGCTAGTGAGGCCGGGAGCTCCTATAATTCACCCCTCCACTTT,CSASEAGSSYNSPLHF
-,TRBD2,TRBV3-1/TRBV3-2,TRBJ2-1,TGTGCCAGCAGCCGGGGACTAGCGGGGGCATACAATGAGCAGTTCTTC,CASSRGLAGAYNEQFF
few,TRBD1,TRBV5-4,TRBJ2-7,TGTGCCTGTTACGGACAGGACAGGGGGTCCCACGAGCAGTACTTC,CACYGQDRGSHEQYF
-,-,TRBV30,TRBJ1-2,TGTGCCTACAAGAACTATGGCTACACCTTC,CAYKNYGYTF
-,-,TRBV6-2/TRBV6-3,TRBJ1-1,TGTGCCAGCAGTTACTCTGGCGGCCTGAACACTGAAGCTTTCTTT,CASSYSGGLNTEAFF
-,-,TRBV14,TRBJ1-1,TGTGCCAGCAGCCAAGATATAGTTAGGGCGGGTAGGGCTTTCTTT,CASSQDIVRAGRAFF
-,TRBD2,TRBV11-3,TRBJ2-3,TGTGCCAGCAGCTTTGGGACTAGCGGGAATTCAGATACGCAGTATTTT,CASSFGTSGNSDTQYF
-,-,TRBV10-2,TRBJ2-1,TGCGCCAGCAGTGATAGGGGGGGCTACAATGAGCAGTTCTTC,CASSDRGGYNEQFF
once,-,TRBV14,TRBJ1-1,TGTGCCAGCAGCCAAGACCGAAAGGCTAGGGGCACTGAAGCTTTCTTT,CASSQDRKARGTEAFF
-,TRBD1,TRBV20-1,TRBJ1-3,TGCAGTGCTAGTACCGGGACAGCCTCTGGAAACACCATATATTTT,CSASTGTASGNTIYF